The 28 T cell receptor beta chains reported below all come from one sample, sequenced in a study of beta chain features in type 1 diabetes. All of the isolated RNA was reverse transcribed, so expressed TCRB transcripts were sequenced. This table comes from immunoSEQ multiplex PCR, and its TCRdb copy is limited to in-frame clones, with some not included. The table includes 450,000 or so clones, about 10% detected once. Sequencing was performed on naive CD4+ T cells from blood. These receptor sequences come from a woman younger than 30 in good health.

The chain recombines TRBV19 with TRBJ1-2; D gene ambiguous. The CDR3 spans 14 residues. V was cut by 3 bases and J by 0 bases, with 8 bases left in between. Germline V gene data show CDR1 as LNHDA and CDR2 as SQIVND (reference sequence). The CDR3 reads CASSIWATNYGYTF. Here the CDR3 DNA reads TGTGCCAGTAGTATCTGGGCGACTAACTATGGCTACACCTTC.

Of note for this clone: Other nucleotide sequences in the sample specify the same CDR3. The chain uses TRBV18 and TRBJ1-1; TRBD1 is a possible D gene (6 bases). CDR3 size: 15 residues. Germline CDR1 is KGHSH and CDR2 is LQKENI. V was trimmed by 3 bases and J by 0 bases, leaving 11 bases between them. The CDR3 loop is CASSPLDSMNTEAFF. For the CDR3, the DNA is TGTGCCAGCTCACCGCTGGACAGCATGAACACTGAAGCTTTCTTT. Looking up the rest from reference TRBV18 and TRBJ1-1 gives the full variable domain: NAGVMQNPRHLVRRRGQEARLRCSPMKGHSHVYWYRQLPEEGLKFMVYLQKENIIDESGMPKERFSAEFPKEGPSILRIQQVVRGDSAAYFCASSPLDSMNTEAFFGQGTRLTVV.

This clone was found a few times. The chain employs TRBV7-2 and TRBJ2-1; TRBD1 matches at 11 bases. The CDR3 consists of 16 residues. From germline, CDR1 is SGHTA and CDR2 FQGNSA. The trim removed 5 bases at V and 8 bases at J, leaving 11 bases unmatched. CDR3 in amino acids: CASSHNRDRGFYEQFF. Here the CDR3 DNA reads TGTGCCAGCAGCCACAACCGGGACAGGGGGTTCTATGAGCAGTTCTTC.

This clone has a count of ten or more. The genes are TRBV14 and TRBJ2-7; maybe TRBD1 (5 bases). Trimming shortened V by 4 bases and J by 4 bases, and 17 bases separated the two germline ends. The CDR3 runs to 15 residues. CDR1 and CDR2 (germline): SGHDN, FVKESK. The CDR3 protein is CASSPPNRLTYEQYV. The CDR3 coding sequence is TGTGCCAGCAGCCCACCGAACAGGTTGACGTACGAGCAGTACGTC.

The table lists this clone with a few counts. The gene calls are TRBV4-1 and TRBJ1-1; 7 bases are a match to TRBD1. The CDR3 is made up of 15 amino acids. Germline lookup yields CDR1 MGHRA and CDR2 YSYEKL. Trimming cost V 3 bases and J 3 bases; bases outside gene matches: 7. In DNA, the CDR3 is TGCGCCAGCAGCCAGAAACAGGGGATGGACACTGAAGCTTTCTTT. Protein: CASSQKQGMDTEAFF.

This clone was counted between two and nine times. V is TRBV4-1 and J is TRBJ2-4; D gene ambiguous. Trimming removed 4 bases from V and 0 bases from J, with 19 bases in between. In germline, CDR1 is MGHRA, CDR2 YSYEKL. The CDR3 runs to 18 residues. The CDR3 region has the DNA TGCGCCAGCAGCCCACAAACCGGCCAACCCGTAGCCAAAAACATTCAGTACTTC. Its protein is CASSPQTGQPVAKNIQYF.

This clone was picked up a small number of times. This chain uses TRBV27 with TRBJ2-1; 8 nucleotides match TRBD1. V lost 5 bases and J lost 4; bases outside the gene matches: 4. The CDR3 length is 14 residues. Per germline, CDR1 MNHEY and CDR2 SMNVEV (reference sequence). This CDR3 is CASSPRDRYNEQFF. The CDR3 nucleotides are TGTGCCAGCAGTCCAAGGGACAGGTACAATGAGCAGTTCTTC.

CDR3 bases: TGTGCCAGCAGCGTGGCAGGAAACTATGGCTACACCTTC. This codes for CASSVAGNYGYTF. The chain links TRBV7-8 to TRBJ1-2; D unresolved. The CDR3 loop spans 13 amino acids. Trimming removed 5 bases from V and 2 bases from J, with 9 bases in between. Germline assignment: CDR1 SGHVS and CDR2 FQNEAQ. Full variable domain (outside the CDR3, taken from reference TRBV7-8 and TRBJ1-2): GAGVSQSPRYKVAKRGQDVALRCDPISGHVSLFWYQQALGQGPEFLTYFQNEAQLDKSGLPSDRFFAERPEGSVSTLKIQRTQQEDSAVYLCASSVAGNYGYTFGSGTRLTVV.

CDR3 in DNA: TGCAGCGTTGAAGATAGAGGCGGCCAACAGACATCCTACAATGAGCAGTTCTTC. Translated: CSVEDRGGQQTSYNEQFF. The chain recombines TRBV29-1 with TRBJ2-1; D gene unclear. The germline V and J ends were trimmed by 0 bases and 1 base, with 19 bases remaining between them. Germline assignment: CDR1 SQVTM and CDR2 ANQGSEA. The CDR3 is 18 residues long.

There are a few counts of this clone. V gene TRBV23-1 combines with J gene TRBJ2-7; D may be TRBD2 (5 bases). TRBV23-1 is labeled an ORF, and its function is uncertain. CDR3 size: 17 residues. Trimming left V 0 bases short and J 2 bases short, with 17 bases between. The CDR3 DNA reads TGCGCCAGCAGTCAATCGACGGAGCGGAGGAGGCCCTACGAGCAGTACTTC. Its protein is CASSQSTERRRPYEQYF.

The rearrangement links TRBV30 to TRBJ2-7; 8 positions agree with TRBD1. J was trimmed by 5 bases and V by 5 bases; bases with no gene match: 8. Germline lookup yields CDR1 GTSNPN and CDR2 SVGIG (reference sequence). CDR3 length equals 13 residues. Written as DNA, the CDR3 is TGTGCCTGGCGGAGGACAGGGACCCACGAGCAGTACTTC. This encodes CAWRRTGTHEQYF. Together with reference TRBV30 and TRBJ2-7, the CDR3 gives the full variable domain: SQTIHQWPATLVQPVGSPLSLECTVEGTSNPNLYWYRQAAGRGLQLLFYSVGIGQISSEVPQNLSASRPQDRQFILSSKKLLLSDSGFYLCAWRRTGTHEQYFGPGTRLTVT.

The CDR3 nucleotides read TGTGCCAGCAGCTTAGTTCGGCAGCAGGAGCAGTTCTTC. It translates to CASSLVRQQEQFF. V and J are TRBV7-2 and TRBJ2-1; D not certain. Germline values: CDR1 SGHTA, CDR2 FQGNSA. Trimming shortened V by 1 base and J by 10 bases, and 11 bases separated the two germline ends. The CDR3 runs 13 residues.

In this sample, this clone turned up a few times. V usage is TRBV10-3 and J usage is TRBJ1-1; 7 bases fit TRBD1. Germline V lookup: CDR1 ENHRY, CDR2 SYGVKD. Unmatched junction bases numbered 4, after V lost 5 bases and J lost 4 bases. This CDR3 has 13 residues. CDR3 in amino acids: CAISSTGPTEAFF. The CDR3 DNA reads TGTGCCATCAGTTCGACAGGGCCCACTGAAGCTTTCTTT.

The rearrangement uses TRBV7-9 and TRBJ2-3; unclear D gene. CDR1 is SEHNR and CDR2 is FQNEAQ in the germline V gene (reference sequence). The CDR3 totals 12 residues. Trimming removed 5 bases from V and 0 bases from J, with 3 bases in between. CDR3 protein: CASSPSTDTQYF. The CDR3 DNA reads as TGTGCCAGCAGCCCCAGCACAGATACGCAGTATTTT.

As concerns this clone: An end of the junction does not agree with germline; a read error may underlie this. The rearrangement links TRBV29-1 to TRBJ2-1; possibly TRBD1 for D (5 bases). This CDR3 region has 15 residues. The V gene's germline CDR1 is SQVTM and CDR2 ANQGSEA. The CDR3 DNA reads TGCAGCGTCGAAGACAGTAAGAGCTCCTACAATGAGCAGTTCTTC. Amino acid sequence: CSVEDSKSSYNEQFF.

Many counts were recorded for this clone. V gene TRBV29-1 combines with J gene TRBJ1-1; D is unresolved. There are 11 residues in the CDR3. Trimming removed 2 bases from V and 1 base from J, with 2 bases in between. Germline CDR1 and CDR2: SQVTM and ANQGSEA. The CDR3 reads CSVEPNTEAFF. In DNA, the CDR3 is TGCAGCGTTGAACCGAACACTGAAGCTTTCTTT.

In its sample, this clone was seen a few times. J is TRBJ2-5 and V is TRBV28; 7 bases map to TRBD1. The CDR3 covers 13 residues. V lost 8 bases, J lost 2 bases, and 5 bases stayed unmatched. The germline gives CDR1 MDHEN, CDR2 SYDVKM. CDR3 protein: CASARGYQETQYF. In DNA form, the CDR3 reads TGTGCCAGCGCCAGGGGGTATCAAGAGACCCAGTACTTC.

A few counts support this clone. The V call is TRBV5-1, the J call TRBJ1-6; 9 nucleotides agree with TRBD1. The CDR3 is made up of 14 amino acids. Per the germline V gene, CDR1 is SGHRS and CDR2 is YFSETQ. Trimming at V came to 4 bases and at J to 7 bases, leaving 3 bases not matched to a gene. For the CDR3, the DNA is TGCGCCAGCAGCAGGGACAGGGAGAATTCACCCCTCCACTTT. Protein: CASSRDRENSPLHF.

This chain uses TRBV7-9 with TRBJ1-6, with no clear D. The CDR3 loop spans 15 amino acids. V was pared by 3 bases and J by 8 bases, with 14 bases between. Germline V CDR1 and CDR2: SEHNR, FQNEAQ (reference sequence). This chain's CDR3 is CASSLGQLQYSPLHF. DNA for the CDR3: TGTGCCAGCAGCTTGGGCCAACTTCAGTATTCACCCCTCCACTTT.

This clone was counted only a few times. The chain links TRBV2 to TRBJ2-3, with 8 bases matching TRBD1. With V trimmed by 7 bases and J by 2 bases, 2 bases remained unmatched. The germline V gene has CDR1 SNHLY and CDR2 FYNNEI. CDR3 length equals 13 residues. The CDR3 bases are TGTGCCAGCAAGGACAGGGACACAGATACGCAGTATTTT. This codes for CASKDRDTDTQYF.

This clone was observed a handful of times. The rearrangement uses TRBV4-2 and TRBJ1-1; possibly TRBD1 for D (6 bases). CDR1 is LGHNA, CDR2 YNFKEQ, per germline. Trimming shortened V by 0 bases and J by 5 bases, and 10 bases separated the two germline ends. This CDR3 is 14 amino acids long. The CDR3 coding sequence is TGTGCCAGCAGCCAAGATCCCAGGGGAACTGAAGCTTTCTTT. Amino acids: CASSQDPRGTEAFF.

This rearrangement joins TRBV14 to TRBJ1-3; 8 bases are shared with TRBD1. CDR3 length: 17 amino acids. Unmatched junction bases numbered 16, after V lost 5 bases and J lost 7 bases. Germline CDR1 reads SGHDN; CDR2 reads FVKESK. The CDR3 loop reads CASSSRMGTGGWNTIYF. CDR3 in DNA: TGTGCCAGCAGCTCCCGGATGGGGACAGGAGGATGGAACACCATATATTTT.

This clone has more than one count but fewer than ten. V usage is TRBV30 and J usage is TRBJ2-1; maybe TRBD1 (6 bases). Trimming shortened V by 2 bases and J by 9 bases, and 14 bases separated the two germline ends. CDR1 and CDR2 (germline): GTSNPN, SVGIG (reference sequence). This CDR3 has 13 amino acids. The CDR3 region has the DNA TGTGCCTGGAGTTTGATTTGGGGGCGTGAGCAGTTCTTC. Protein product: CAWSLIWGREQFF.

This clone has a handful of counts. The rearrangement joins TRBV13 to TRBJ2-5; D may correspond to TRBD1 or TRBD2 (5 bases each). CDR3 length: 15 amino acids. The ends were cut back, 4 bases at V and 5 bases at J, with 17 bases in the middle. Germline V gene lookup returns CDR1 PRHDT and CDR2 FYEKMQ (reference sequence). The CDR3 coding sequence is TGTGCCAGCAGCTCCCCCGAGGGGAAACTTGAGACCCAGTACTTC. It codes for CASSSPEGKLETQYF. Full variable domain (remainder filled in from reference TRBV13 and TRBJ2-5): AAGVIQSPRHLIKEKRETATLKCYPIPRHDTVYWYQQGPGQDPQFLISFYEKMQSDKGSIPDRFSAQQFSDYHSELNMSSLELGDSALYFCASSSPEGKLETQYFGPGTRLLVL.

This clone was recorded a few times. The V call is TRBV30, the J call TRBJ2-5; D not certain. Germline V gene lookup returns CDR1 GTSNPN and CDR2 SVGIG (reference sequence). The germline V and J ends were trimmed by 1 base and 7 bases, with 10 bases remaining between them. The CDR3 length is 12 residues. The CDR3: CAWSDETLTQYF. The DNA of the CDR3 is TGTGCCTGGAGTGATGAGACATTGACCCAGTACTTC.

The chain recombines TRBV7-3 with TRBJ2-3, with D possibly being TRBD1 (5 bases). The CDR3 has 14 amino acids. In germline, CDR1 is SGHTA, CDR2 FQGTGA. V was pared by 7 bases and J by 1 base, with 12 bases between. The CDR3 reads CASNQGGGTDTQYF. DNA of the CDR3: TGTGCCAGCAACCAGGGTGGGGGCACAGATACGCAGTATTTT. Full variable domain (rest looked up from reference TRBV7-3 and TRBJ2-3): GAGVSQTPSNKVTEKGKYVELRCDPISGHTALYWYRQSLGQGPEFLIYFQGTGAADDSGLPNDRFFAVRPEGSVSTLKIQRTERGDSAVYLCASNQGGGTDTQYFGPGTRLTVL.

The rearrangement joins TRBV6-1 to TRBJ2-1, with D uncertain. Trimming removed 11 bases at V and 0 bases at J, with 14 bases between. The length of the CDR3 is 14 residues. Germline CDR1 is MNHNS and CDR2 is SASEGT. CDR3 amino acids: CAGSSVSSYNEQFF. For the CDR3, the DNA is TGTGCCGGCTCGAGTGTAAGCTCCTACAATGAGCAGTTCTTC.

This clone showed up just a few times. The genes are TRBV6-1 and TRBJ2-3; the D gene could be TRBD1 or TRBD2 (5 bases each). CDR3 size: 14 residues. Germline assignment: CDR1 MNHNS and CDR2 SASEGT. Trimming took 2 bases from V and 4 from J, leaving 10 bases between them. The DNA for the CDR3 is TGTGCCAGCAGTGAATCGAGGGGATCAGATACGCAGTATTTT. The encoded protein is CASSESRGSDTQYF.